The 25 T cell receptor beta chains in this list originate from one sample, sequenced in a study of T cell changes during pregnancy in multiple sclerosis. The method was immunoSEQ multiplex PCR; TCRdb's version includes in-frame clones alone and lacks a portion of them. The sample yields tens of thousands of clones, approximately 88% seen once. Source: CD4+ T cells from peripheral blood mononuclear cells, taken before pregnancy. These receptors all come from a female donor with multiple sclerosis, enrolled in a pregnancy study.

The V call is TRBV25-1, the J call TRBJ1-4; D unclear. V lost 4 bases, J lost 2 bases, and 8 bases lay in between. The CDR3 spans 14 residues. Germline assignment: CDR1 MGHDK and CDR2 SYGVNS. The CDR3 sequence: CASSVRGTNEKLFF. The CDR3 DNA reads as TGTGCCAGCAGTGTACGAGGGACTAATGAAAAACTGTTTTTT.

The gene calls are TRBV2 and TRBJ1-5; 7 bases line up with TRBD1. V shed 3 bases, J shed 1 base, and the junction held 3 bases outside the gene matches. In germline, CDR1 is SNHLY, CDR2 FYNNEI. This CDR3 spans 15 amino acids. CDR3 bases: TGTGCCAGCAGTGACGGGACAGAGAGCAATCAGCCCCAGCATTTT. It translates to CASSDGTESNQPQHF.

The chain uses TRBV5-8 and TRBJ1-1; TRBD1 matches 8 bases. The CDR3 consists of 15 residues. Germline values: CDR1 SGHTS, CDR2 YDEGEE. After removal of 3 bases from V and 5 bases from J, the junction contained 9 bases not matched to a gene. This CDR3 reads CASSWGPTGGTEAFF. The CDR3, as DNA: TGTGCCAGCAGCTGGGGTCCCACAGGGGGTACTGAAGCTTTCTTT. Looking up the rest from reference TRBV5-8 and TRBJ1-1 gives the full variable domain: EAGVTQSPTHLIKTRGQQATLRCSPISGHTSVYWYQQALGLGLQFLLWYDEGEERNRGNFPPRFSGRQFPNYSSELNVNALELEDSALYLCASSWGPTGGTEAFFGQGTRLTVV.

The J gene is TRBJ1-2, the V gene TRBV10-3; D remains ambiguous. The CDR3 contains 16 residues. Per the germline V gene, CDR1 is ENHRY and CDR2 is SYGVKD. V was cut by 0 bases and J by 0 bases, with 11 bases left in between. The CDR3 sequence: CAISESVGVANYGYTF. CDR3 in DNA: TGTGCCATCAGTGAGTCAGTCGGGGTGGCTAACTATGGCTACACCTTC.

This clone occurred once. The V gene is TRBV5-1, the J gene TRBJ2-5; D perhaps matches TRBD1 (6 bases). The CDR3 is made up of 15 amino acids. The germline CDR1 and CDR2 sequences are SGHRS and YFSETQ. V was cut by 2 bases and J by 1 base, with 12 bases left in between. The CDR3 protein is CASSLGQLLQETQYF. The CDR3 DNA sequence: TGCGCCAGCAGCTTAGGACAGCTACTCCAAGAGACCCAGTACTTC.

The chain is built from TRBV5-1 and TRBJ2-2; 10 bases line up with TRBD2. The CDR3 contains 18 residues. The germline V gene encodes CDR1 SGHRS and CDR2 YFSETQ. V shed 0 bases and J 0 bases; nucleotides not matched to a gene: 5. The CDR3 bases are TGCGCCAGCAGCTTGGAATTAGCGGGAGGTGCGAACACCGGGGAGCTGTTTTTT. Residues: CASSLELAGGANTGELFF.

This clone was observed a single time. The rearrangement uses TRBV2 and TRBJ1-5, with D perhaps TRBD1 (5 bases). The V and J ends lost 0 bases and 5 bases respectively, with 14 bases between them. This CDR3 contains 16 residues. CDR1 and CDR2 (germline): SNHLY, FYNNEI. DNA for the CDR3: TGTGCCAGCAGTGAAGCGGGGCTAGCGGGGCATCAGCCCCAGCATTTT. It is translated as CASSEAGLAGHQPQHF. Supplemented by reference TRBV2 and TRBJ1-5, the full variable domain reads EPEVTQTPSHQVTQMGQEVILRCVPISNHLYFYWYRQILGQKVEFLVSFYNNEISEKSEIFDDQFSVERPDGSNFTLKIRSTKLEDSAMYFCASSEAGLAGHQPQHFGDGTRLSIL.

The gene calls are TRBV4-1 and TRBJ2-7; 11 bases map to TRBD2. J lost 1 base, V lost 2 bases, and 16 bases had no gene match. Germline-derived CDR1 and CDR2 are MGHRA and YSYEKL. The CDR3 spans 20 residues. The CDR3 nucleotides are TGCGCCAGCAGCCAATTCGTTGTTCCAGCGACTAGCGGGGTTTCCTACGAGCAGTACTTC. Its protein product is CASSQFVVPATSGVSYEQYF.

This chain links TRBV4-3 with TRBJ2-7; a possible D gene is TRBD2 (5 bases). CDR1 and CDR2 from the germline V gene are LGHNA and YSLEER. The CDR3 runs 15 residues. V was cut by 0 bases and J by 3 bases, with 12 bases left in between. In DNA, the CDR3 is TGCGCCAGCAGCCAAGAGGACTCACGTATCTACGAGCAGTACTTC. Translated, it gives CASSQEDSRIYEQYF.

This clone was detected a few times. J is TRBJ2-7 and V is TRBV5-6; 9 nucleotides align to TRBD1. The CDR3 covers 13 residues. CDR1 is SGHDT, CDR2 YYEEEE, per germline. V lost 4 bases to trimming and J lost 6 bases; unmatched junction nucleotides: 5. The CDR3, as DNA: TGTGCCAGCAGCAAGGGACAGGGACGCGAGCAGTACTTC. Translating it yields CASSKGQGREQYF. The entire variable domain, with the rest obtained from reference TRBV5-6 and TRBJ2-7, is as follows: DAGVTQSPTHLIKTRGQQVTLRCSPKSGHDTVSWYQQALGQGPQFIFQYYEEEERQRGNFPDRFSGHQFPNYSSELNVNALLLGDSALYLCASSKGQGREQYFGPGTRLTVT.

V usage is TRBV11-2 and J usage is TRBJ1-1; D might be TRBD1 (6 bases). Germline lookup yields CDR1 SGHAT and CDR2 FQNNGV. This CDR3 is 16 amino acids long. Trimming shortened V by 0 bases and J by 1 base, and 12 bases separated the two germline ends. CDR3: CASSLETGTPNTEAFF. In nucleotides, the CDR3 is TGTGCCAGCAGCTTAGAAACGGGGACACCGAACACTGAAGCTTTCTTT.

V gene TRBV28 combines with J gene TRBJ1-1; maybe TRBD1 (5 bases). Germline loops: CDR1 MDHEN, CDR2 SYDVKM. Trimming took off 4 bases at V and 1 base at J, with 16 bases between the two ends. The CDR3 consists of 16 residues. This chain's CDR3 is CASSSGLSKTNTEAFF. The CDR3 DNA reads TGTGCCAGCAGTTCGGGACTCTCTAAAACGAACACTGAAGCTTTCTTT.

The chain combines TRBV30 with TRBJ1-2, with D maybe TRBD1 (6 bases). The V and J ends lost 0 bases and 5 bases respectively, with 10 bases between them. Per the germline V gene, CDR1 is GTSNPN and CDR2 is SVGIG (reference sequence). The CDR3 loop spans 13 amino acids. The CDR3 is CAWSVQGQYGYTF. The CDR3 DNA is TGTGCCTGGAGTGTACAAGGACAGTATGGCTACACCTTC.

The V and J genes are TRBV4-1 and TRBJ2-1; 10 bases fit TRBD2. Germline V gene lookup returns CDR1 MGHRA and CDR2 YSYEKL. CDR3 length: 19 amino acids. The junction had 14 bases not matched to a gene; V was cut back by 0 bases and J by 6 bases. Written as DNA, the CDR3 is TGCGCCAGCAGCCAAGATCCTAGCGGGAGTTTCGGGATCGGCAATGAGCAGTTCTTC. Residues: CASSQDPSGSFGIGNEQFF.

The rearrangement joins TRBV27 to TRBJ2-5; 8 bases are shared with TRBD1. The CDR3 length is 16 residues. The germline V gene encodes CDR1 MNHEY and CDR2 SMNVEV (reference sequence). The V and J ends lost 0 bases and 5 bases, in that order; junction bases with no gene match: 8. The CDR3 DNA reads TGTGCCAGCAGTTTATCGATCCAGGGGGCAAGGGAGACCCAGTACTTC. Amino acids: CASSLSIQGARETQYF.

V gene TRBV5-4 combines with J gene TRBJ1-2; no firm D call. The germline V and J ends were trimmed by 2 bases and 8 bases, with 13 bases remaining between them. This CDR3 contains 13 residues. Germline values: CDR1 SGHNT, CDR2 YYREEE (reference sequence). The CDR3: CASSFNPGEGYTF. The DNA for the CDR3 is TGTGCCAGCAGCTTTAATCCCGGGGAGGGCTACACCTTC.

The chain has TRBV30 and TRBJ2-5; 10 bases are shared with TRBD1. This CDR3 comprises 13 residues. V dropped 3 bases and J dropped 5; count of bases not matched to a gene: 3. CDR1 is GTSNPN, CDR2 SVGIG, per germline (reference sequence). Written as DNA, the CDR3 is TGTGCCTGGAGAGGACAGGGGGGGGAGACCCAGTACTTC. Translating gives CAWRGQGGETQYF.

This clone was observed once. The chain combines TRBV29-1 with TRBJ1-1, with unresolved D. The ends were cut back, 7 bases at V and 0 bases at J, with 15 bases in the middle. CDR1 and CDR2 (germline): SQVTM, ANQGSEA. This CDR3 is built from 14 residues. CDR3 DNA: TGCAGCGCCCAGGCCATGTTTTTGAACACTGAAGCTTTCTTT. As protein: CSAQAMFLNTEAFF.

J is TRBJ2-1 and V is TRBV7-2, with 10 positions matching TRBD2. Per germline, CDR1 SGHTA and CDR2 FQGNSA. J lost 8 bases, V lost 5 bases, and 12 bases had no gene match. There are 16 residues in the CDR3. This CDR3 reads CASSQNGLAAFDEQFF. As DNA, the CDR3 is TGTGCCAGCAGCCAAAACGGACTAGCGGCGTTCGATGAGCAGTTCTTC.

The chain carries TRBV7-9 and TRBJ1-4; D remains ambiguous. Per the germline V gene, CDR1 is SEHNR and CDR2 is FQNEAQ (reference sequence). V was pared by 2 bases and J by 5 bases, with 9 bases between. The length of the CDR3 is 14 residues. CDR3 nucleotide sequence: TGTGCCAGCAGCTTAACAACAGAAAATGAAAAACTGTTTTTT. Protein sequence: CASSLTTENEKLFF. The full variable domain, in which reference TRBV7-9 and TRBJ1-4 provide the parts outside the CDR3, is DTGVSQNPRHKITKRGQNVTFRCDPISEHNRLYWYRQTLGQGPEFLTYFQNEAQLEKSRLLSDRFSAERPKGSFSTLEIQRTEQGDSAMYLCASSLTTENEKLFFGSGTQLSVL.

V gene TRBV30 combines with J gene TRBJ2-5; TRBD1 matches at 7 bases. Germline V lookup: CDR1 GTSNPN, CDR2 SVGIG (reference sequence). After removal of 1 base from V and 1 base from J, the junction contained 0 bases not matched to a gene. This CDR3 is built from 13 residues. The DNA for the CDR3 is TGTGCCTGGAGTGCAGGGGGCCAAGAGACCCAGTACTTC. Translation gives CAWSAGGQETQYF.

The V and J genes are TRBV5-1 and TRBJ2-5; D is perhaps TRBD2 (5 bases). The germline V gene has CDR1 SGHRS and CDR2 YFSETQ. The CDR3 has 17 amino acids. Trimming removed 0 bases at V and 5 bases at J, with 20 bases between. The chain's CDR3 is CASSLAGGLQVGETQYF. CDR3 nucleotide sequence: TGCGCCAGCAGCTTGGCTGGCGGGCTCCAAGTCGGCGAGACCCAGTACTTC.

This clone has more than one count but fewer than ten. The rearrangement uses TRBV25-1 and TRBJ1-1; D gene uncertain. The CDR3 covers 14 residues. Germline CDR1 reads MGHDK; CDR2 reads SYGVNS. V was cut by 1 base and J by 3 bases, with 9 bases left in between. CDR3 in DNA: TGTGCCAGCAGTGAATTCGGGGTGGACACTGAAGCTTTCTTT. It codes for CASSEFGVDTEAFF.

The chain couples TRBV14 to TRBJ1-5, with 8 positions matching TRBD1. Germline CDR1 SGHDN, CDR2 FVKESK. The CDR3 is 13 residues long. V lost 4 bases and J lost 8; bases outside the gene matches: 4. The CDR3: CASSPRQGKPQHF. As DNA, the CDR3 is TGTGCCAGCAGCCCCCGACAGGGGAAGCCCCAGCATTTT.

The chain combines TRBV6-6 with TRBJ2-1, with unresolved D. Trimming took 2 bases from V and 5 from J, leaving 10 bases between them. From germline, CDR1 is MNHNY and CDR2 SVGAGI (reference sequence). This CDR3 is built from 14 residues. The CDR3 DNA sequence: TGTGCCAGCAGTTACGGGCCTACCGACAATGAGCAGTTCTTC. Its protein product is CASSYGPTDNEQFF.